A selection of T cell receptor beta chains follows, all from one sample in a study of shared T cell receptors in the human thymus. Only in-frame clones appear in the TCRdb table, and some are missing; sequencing was by immunoSEQ multiplex PCR. The repertoire consists of some 760,000 clones, with approximately 83% occurring once and the leading ten covering roughly 0.01%. The data were also submitted as part of a second study, on human thymus T cells.

Sequenced input: thymocytes. These TCRs come from a girl under three years old with a congenital heart defect. Both conserved end residues are part of each CDR3. The D gene is left open where the match is weak. Clone sizes are given selectively: once, few, many, or a class where the clone is expanded.

V,J,size,D,DNA,CDR3
TRBV7-8,TRBJ2-5,-,TRBD2,TGTGCCAGCAGCCAACTGAGCCGGGGGGGTCCAGAGACCCAGTACTTC,CASSQLSRGGPETQYF
TRBV4-2,TRBJ1-5,-,TRBD1,TGTGCCAGCAGCCAGGAGGGACAGGATAATCAGCCCCAGCATTTT,CASSQEGQDNQPQHF
TRBV4-1,TRBJ2-2,-,TRBD1,TGCGCCAGCAGCCAAGGGAGACGGGACAGGAAATCGAACACCGGGGAGCTGTTTTTT,CASSQGRRDRKSNTGELFF
TRBV28,TRBJ2-1,-,TRBD2,TGTGCCAGCGTTCGGGGGGGCCCTTTATACAATGAGCAGTTCTTC,CASVRGGPLYNEQFF
TRBV5-4,TRBJ1-2,-,TRBD1,TGTGCCAGCAGCTTTAGACAGGGGGAAAACTATGGCTACACCTTC,CASSFRQGENYGYTF
TRBV19,TRBJ1-6,-,TRBD1,TGTGCCAGTAACCCGACCAGGGGGGTTAAATCACCCCTCCACTTT,CASNPTRGVKSPLHF
TRBV5-1,TRBJ2-5,-,-,TGCGCCAGCAAAAATACGGTTCAAGAGACCCAGTACTTC,CASKNTVQETQYF
TRBV5-4,TRBJ2-3,-,TRBD2,TGTGCCAGCAGCCCGGGGACTAGCGGGGGACAAGATACGCAGTATTTT,CASSPGTSGGQDTQYF
TRBV7-6,TRBJ1-1,-,-,TGTGCCAGCAGCTTAGAGTCAGGACCGGGGACTGAAGCTTTCTTT,CASSLESGPGTEAFF
TRBV6-6,TRBJ1-4,-,-,TGTGCCAGCAGGGGCTCCGTTCTGTTTTTT,CASRGSVLFF
TRBV19,TRBJ2-5,once,TRBD2,TGTGCCAGTAGTATAGTTCCTAGCGGGGGGTTAGAGCGAGAGACCCAGTACTTC,CASSIVPSGGLERETQYF
TRBV10-3,TRBJ1-2,-,-,TGTGCCATCAGTGAGACGAGGGTAGACTATGGCTACACCTTC,CAISETRVDYGYTF
TRBV19,TRBJ2-5,-,TRBD2,TGTGCCAGTACCACCCTACTAGCGGGGGGTCAAGAGACCCAGTACTTC,CASTTLLAGGQETQYF
TRBV14,TRBJ1-3,-,-,TGTGCCAGCAGCCAAGTACGGGTCCGTTGGGGGCAGGGAAACACCATATATTTT,CASSQVRVRWGQGNTIYF
TRBV2,TRBJ1-1,-,-,TGTGCCAGATGGATACTCGGGGACACTGAAGCTTTCTTT,CARWILGDTEAFF
TRBV5-6,TRBJ1-3,-,TRBD1,TGTGCCAGCAGCATACGGACAGGCTCTGGAAACACCATATATTTT,CASSIRTGSGNTIYF
TRBV6-1,TRBJ2-3,-,TRBD2,TGTGCCAGCGGAGACTTAGCGGGGGGCACAGATACGCAGTATTTT,CASGDLAGGTDTQYF
TRBV5-7,TRBJ2-2,-,-,TGTGCCAGCAGCTCAAACAGGACCGGGGAGCTGTTTTTT,CASSSNRTGELFF
TRBV6-5,TRBJ2-1,-,-,TGTGCCAGCAGGTTACAGGAAGGTTGTGAGCAGTTCTTC,CASRLQEGCEQFF
TRBV7-7,TRBJ2-1,-,-,TGTGCCAGCAGCTTGCGGGACTCGGCTTACAATGAGCAGTTCTTC,CASSLRDSAYNEQFF
TRBV25-1,TRBJ2-3,-,-,TGTGCCAGCAGTGCCCGTGGGCCGACAGTGGAGACAGATACGCAGTATTTT,CASSARGPTVETDTQYF
TRBV27,TRBJ1-1,-,-,TGTGCCAGCGCCGCGGGGGCTAGATCCATGAACACTGAAGCTTTCTTT,CASAAGARSMNTEAFF
TRBV7-2,TRBJ2-5,-,TRBD2,TGTGCCAGCAGCTTAGATCCTAGCGGGGTACTGTACCAAGAGACCCAGTACTTC,CASSLDPSGVLYQETQYF
TRBV5-1,TRBJ1-1,-,-,TGCGCCAGCACCACGGGGGGGGGTTGGTTGAACACTGAAGCTTTCTTT,CASTTGGGWLNTEAFF
TRBV5-1,TRBJ1-4,-,TRBD1,TGCGCCAGCAGCTTGTCGTTACAGACTAAAACAGGGGACCGAAGAAAACTGTTTTTT,CASSLSLQTKTGDRRKLFF
TRBV7-9,TRBJ1-6,-,TRBD1,TGTGCCAGCAGCTTAGCACAGGGGGATTCACCCCTCCACTTT,CASSLAQGDSPLHF
TRBV27,TRBJ1-2,-,TRBD1,TGTGCCAGCAGTTTTGCTCGTACGGGACAGGGCTACTATGGCTACACCTTC,CASSFARTGQGYYGYTF
TRBV19,TRBJ1-5,-,-,TGTGCCAGTAGTATGAACAGGGAGGGAAATCAGCCCCAGCATTTT,CASSMNREGNQPQHF
TRBV28,TRBJ1-3,-,-,TGTGCCAGCACCCTAACCTCTACAGGGATCTCTGGAAACACCATATATTTT,CASTLTSTGISGNTIYF
TRBV5-6,TRBJ2-2,few,-,TGTGCCAGCAGCTTGTATCGCACCGGTCGGTATACCGGGGAGCTGTTTTTT,CASSLYRTGRYTGELFF
TRBV4-3,TRBJ1-1,-,TRBD1,TGCGCCAGCAGCCAGACGGGACAGTCCTTAGGGGAAGCTTTCTTT,CASSQTGQSLGEAFF
TRBV18,TRBJ1-6,-,TRBD1,TGTGCCAGCTCACCAGGTACTGGACAGGGGGATTCACCCCTCCACTTT,CASSPGTGQGDSPLHF
TRBV4-1,TRBJ1-1,few,-,TGCGCCAGCAGCCCCAGGCCAGAAAGACGTGAAGCTTTCTTT,CASSPRPERREAFF
TRBV2,TRBJ2-2,-,-,TGTGCCAGCAGTGGGCACACCGGGGAGCTGTTTTTT,CASSGHTGELFF
TRBV6-1,TRBJ1-3,-,TRBD1,TGTGCCAGCAGTGAGAATTCCCAGGGACAGTCGGTCCTCTCTGGAAACACCATATATTTT,CASSENSQGQSVLSGNTIYF
TRBV5-1,TRBJ2-7,-,TRBD2,TGCGCCAGCAGCGCAGCCTCGGGACTAGCCGCCTACGAGCAGTACTTC,CASSAASGLAAYEQYF
TRBV5-6,TRBJ2-7,-,TRBD1,TGTGCCAGCAGCATAAACGGACAGGCGGACTACGAGCAGTACTTC,CASSINGQADYEQYF
TRBV5-1,TRBJ1-2,-,-,TGCGCCAGCAGCTTGGCAGGGGAAGCTAACTATGGCTACACCTTC,CASSLAGEANYGYTF
TRBV4-1,TRBJ1-3,-,TRBD1,TGCGCCAGCAGCCCAATGGGACAGCAATACCGCTACTCTGGAAACACCATATATTTT,CASSPMGQQYRYSGNTIYF
TRBV6-5,TRBJ1-1,-,TRBD1,TGTGCCAGCAGTTACGGGGACAGGGGATGGAACACTGAAGCTTTCTTT,CASSYGDRGWNTEAFF
TRBV27,TRBJ1-1,-,TRBD1,TGTGCCAGCAGTCATCAACAGGGGGCGAGAAACACTGAAGCTTTCTTT,CASSHQQGARNTEAFF
TRBV7-9,TRBJ1-1,-,TRBD1,TGTGCCAGCAGCTTATACCCCCCCGGGACAGCCTACACTGAAGCTTTCTTT,CASSLYPPGTAYTEAFF
TRBV4-1,TRBJ2-3,-,TRBD2,TGCGCCAGCAGCCAAGAGATAGCGGGGTTCGGAGATACGCAGTATTTT,CASSQEIAGFGDTQYF
TRBV15,TRBJ1-1,-,TRBD1,TGTGCCACCAAACCGGGGGACAGGGTGGGCACTGAAGCTTTCTTT,CATKPGDRVGTEAFF
TRBV2,TRBJ2-6,-,-,TGTGCCAGCAGTGACGTGGACAGAAGCTCTGGGGCCAACGTCCTGACTTTC,CASSDVDRSSGANVLTF
TRBV30,TRBJ2-3,-,TRBD1,TGTGCCTGGACTTCGCTCAACCGGGACAGGGAGGTCCCAGATACGCAGTATTTT,CAWTSLNRDREVPDTQYF
TRBV18,TRBJ1-2,-,TRBD1,TGTGCCAGCTCACCAGTGCACGACAGGGCTGGCTACACCTTC,CASSPVHDRAGYTF
TRBV2,TRBJ1-6,-,-,TGTGCCAGCAGTGAAGAGAAAGGGGTACGGTCACCCCTCCACTTT,CASSEEKGVRSPLHF
TRBV27,TRBJ1-5,once,-,TGTGCCAGCAGTACTCATAAGGACAGCCCCAATCAGCCCCAGCATTTT,CASSTHKDSPNQPQHF
TRBV11-2,TRBJ2-7,few,-,TGTGCCAGCAGCTTTGCGCCTTCCTACGAGCAGTACTTC,CASSFAPSYEQYF